This T cell receptor (beta chain) was profiled in a study of blood T cells in healthy people across ages (dated by TCRdb to between 2014 and 2017). Study-wide context: In model experiments, template switching captured about one uniquely barcoded TCR beta cDNA molecule for every two T cells. The study measured age-related changes in TCR beta repertoire diversity using deep sequencing normalized with unique cDNA molecular identifiers. The donors were split into four age groups: young (average about 16 years), middle-aged (39), aged (approximately 60) and long-lived (roughly 77). To avoid experimental bias, donors of different ages were randomly spread across the sequencing lanes. Two additional independent replicas of 1 million unique cDNA reads from the same blood draw were analyzed for two donors (one aged 18 to 29 and one aged 80 or older). What the study reported, not specific to this receptor: Donor CMV infection status was unknown, potentially confounding age-related changes in expanded clonotypes. Conclusive comparison of naive and antigen-experienced compartments was prevented by the profiling of bulk unsorted PBMCs. Observed TCR beta diversity per million T cells fell roughly linearly with age, and a significant reduction was already apparent by age roughly 40. Estimates of total diversity from one million sequenced T cells were regarded as lower bounds and underestimates. A strong correlation was found between observed TCR beta diversity and the percentage of naive T cells measured by flow cytometry. Compared with the aged group, the long-lived group had more naive CD4+ T cells, fewer expanded clones and increased TCR diversity, a pattern suggesting age selection.

The 39 donors, aged about 6 to 95 years, were systemically healthy Caucasian individuals from Russia. Approximately 9.3 milliliters of peripheral blood were collected from each donor into EDTA-treated Vacutainer tubes. Ficoll-Paque density-gradient centrifugation was used to isolate PBMCs, with at least 6.5 million obtained per sample. Trizol reagent was used to extract total RNA from the PBMCs, yielding at least 6 micrograms per sample. For every donor, flow cytometry on a PBMC aliquot measured the percentage of naive CD45RAhigh/CD27high T cells. The protocol used for the library was 5' RACE. The instrument given in TCRdb is Illumina HiSeq 2500. A second PCR of roughly 7 to 12 cycles was run with a J-beta primer mix and a sample-barcoded 5' primer. A unique molecular identifier was introduced onto each TCR beta cDNA molecule by a template-switch 5' adaptor carrying 12 random nucleotides. At least 2.5 million CDR3-containing paired-end reads were obtained from each sample. The Mint cDNA synthesis kit, primed by a TRBC-specific oligonucleotide, was used to synthesize first-strand cDNA from all RNA. Following uracil-DNA glycosylase treatment, all cDNA underwent a first 18-cycle PCR with the universal primers M1SS and BC2_uni_R. The authors processed their data as follows. Normalization of each sample was performed by random selection of 1 million high-quality reads, each carrying a distinct molecular identifier. Reads with shared molecular identifiers were discarded instead of being binned into consensus sequences. MiTCR, with a Q25 quality threshold and the strictest error-elimination algorithm, was used for CDR3 identification, clonotype clustering and error correction. A nonparametric unseen species model using Euler transformation provided a lower-bound estimate of total TCR beta diversity. TCRdb trimmed the raw reads at Q25, called clones with MiXCR and kept productive beta chains. Identical CDR3 proteins give one entry, which carries the most common genes and DNA. The V and J calls reflect TCRdb's pipeline rather than the authors' work. The sample table holds 850,000 to 1,100,000 distinct CDR3 sequences, of which around two fifths were seen once. The ten largest make up 10% to 15% of the sample.

The germline V gene sets CDR1 to SGHRS and CDR2 to YFSETQ. V was cut back by 4 bases and J by 4 bases, leaving a gap of 13 bases between them. The CDR3 runs 14 amino acids, cysteine and phenylalanine included. Just CDR3 DNA is preserved here, 42 bases in frame from base 1. Concerning this clonotype itself: The antigen this receptor binds is unknown. No per-base quality is available; no much larger clone lies one base away.

The receptor chain draws on TRBV5-1 and TRBJ2-3; the D segment may tentatively be TRBD1 or TRBD2, each giving 5 matched bases. The sequenced material came from blood. The source is a young man in good health. Here the CDR3 is given as CASSGGGVADTQYF. The sequenced DNA: TGCGCCAGCAGCGGTGGGGGTGTCGCAGATACGCAGTATTTT.